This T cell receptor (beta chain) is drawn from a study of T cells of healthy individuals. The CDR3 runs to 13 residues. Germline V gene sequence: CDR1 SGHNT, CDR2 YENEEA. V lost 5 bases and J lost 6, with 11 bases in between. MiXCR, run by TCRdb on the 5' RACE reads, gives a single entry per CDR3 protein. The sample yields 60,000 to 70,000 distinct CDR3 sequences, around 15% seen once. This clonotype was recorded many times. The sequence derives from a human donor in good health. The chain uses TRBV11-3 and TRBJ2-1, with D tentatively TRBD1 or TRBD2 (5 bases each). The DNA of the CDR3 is TGTGCCAGCAGCCAGGGAACTAGCAATGAGCAGTTCTTC. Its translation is CASSQGTSNEQFF.